This TCR beta chain was recorded in a study of regulatory T cells in long-lasting Graves disease. This clonotype was picked up many times. Stated time point: newly diagnosed GD, antithyroid drugs for less than 3 months. PBMCs were the source of the RNA used for TCR sequencing. Collection of peripheral blood (roughly 9.8 milliliters) was done using EDTA tubes. In building TCR beta libraries, iRepertoire HTBI primers were used together with Arm-PCR of CDR3 regions. TCRdb ran MiXCR on the multiplex PCR reads and lists one entry per CDR3 protein. Among over 350,000 distinct CDR3 sequences listed, around 16% were seen once. This same sample was also taken into another study, of T cells in Graves' hyperthyroidism and ophthalmopathy. That work states: The TCR CDR3 first-round RT-PCR relied on the HTBI primer set. Blood samples included most of the expanded thyroid clonotypes exceeding 0.001.

Sequencing used peripheral blood mononuclear cells (PBMCs), obtained at new diagnosis, from a patient treated with antithyroid drugs. The sequence derives from a woman aged 40 to 50 with Graves disease.

In DNA form, the CDR3 reads TGTGCCAGCAGTTCGGCTACCGGGGAGCTGTTTTTT. Translated, it gives CASSSATGELFF. The chain recombines TRBV6-5 with TRBJ2-2; D is unclear. The ends were cut back, 4 bases at V and 5 bases at J, with 5 bases in the middle. There are 12 residues in the CDR3. Per germline, CDR1 MNHEY and CDR2 SVGAGI.